The T cell receptor beta chain described here comes from a study of T-cell reconstitution after alpha-beta-depleted transplantation in children. Broader study findings: Two months or so post-transplant, alpha-beta T cells reportedly derived from several hundred expanded graft clones. When one year had passed after transplant, most T-cell counts and diversity came from newly produced T cells.

This clonotype showed up just once. Its target is not known. Preparation of the TCRbeta library used unique molecular identifiers. Each CDR3 protein is one row after TCRdb ran MiXCR on the PCR reads. The data hold about 980,000 distinct CDR3 sequences, with about 29% observed a single time. This TCR was recovered from a boy in the first two years of life who had a stem cell transplant for SCID, so the T cells may come from the graft donor. Specimen: PBMCs, mostly from graft donor cells, collected 360 days after TCRalphabeta/CD19-depleted stem cell transplant.

CDR3 sequence (DNA): TGTGCCAGCAGCACGGGACACTGGAGCTCCTATAATTCACCCCTCCACTTT. This gives the protein CASSTGHWSSYNSPLHF. This sequence joins TRBV5-5 and TRBJ1-6; weak D call: TRBD1 (6 bases). Looked up from germline, CDR1 is SGHKS and CDR2 is YYEKEE (reference sequence). There are 17 residues in the CDR3. The ends were cut back, 4 bases at V and 0 bases at J, with 14 bases in the middle. Full variable domain (remainder filled in from reference TRBV5-5 and TRBJ1-6): DAGVTQSPTHLIKTRGQQVTLRCSPISGHKSVSWYQQVLGQGPQFIFQYYEKEERGRGNFPDRFSARQFPNYSSELNVNALLLGDSALYLCASSTGHWSSYNSPLHFGNGTRLTVT.